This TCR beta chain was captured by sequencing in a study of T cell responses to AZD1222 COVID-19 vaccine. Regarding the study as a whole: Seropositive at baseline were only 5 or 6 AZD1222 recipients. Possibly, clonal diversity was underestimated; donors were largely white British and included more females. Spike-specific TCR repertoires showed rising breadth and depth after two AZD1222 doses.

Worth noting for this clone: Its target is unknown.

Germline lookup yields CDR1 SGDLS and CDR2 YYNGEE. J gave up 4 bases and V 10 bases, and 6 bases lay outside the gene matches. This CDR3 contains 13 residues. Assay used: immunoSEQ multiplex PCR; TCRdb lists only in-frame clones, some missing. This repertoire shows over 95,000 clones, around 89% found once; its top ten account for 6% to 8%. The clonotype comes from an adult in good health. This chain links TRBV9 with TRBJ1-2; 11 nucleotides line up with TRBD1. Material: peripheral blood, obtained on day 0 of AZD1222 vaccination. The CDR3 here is CASGTGGSYGYTF. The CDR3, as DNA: TGTGCCTCAGGGACAGGGGGTTCCTATGGCTACACCTTC.